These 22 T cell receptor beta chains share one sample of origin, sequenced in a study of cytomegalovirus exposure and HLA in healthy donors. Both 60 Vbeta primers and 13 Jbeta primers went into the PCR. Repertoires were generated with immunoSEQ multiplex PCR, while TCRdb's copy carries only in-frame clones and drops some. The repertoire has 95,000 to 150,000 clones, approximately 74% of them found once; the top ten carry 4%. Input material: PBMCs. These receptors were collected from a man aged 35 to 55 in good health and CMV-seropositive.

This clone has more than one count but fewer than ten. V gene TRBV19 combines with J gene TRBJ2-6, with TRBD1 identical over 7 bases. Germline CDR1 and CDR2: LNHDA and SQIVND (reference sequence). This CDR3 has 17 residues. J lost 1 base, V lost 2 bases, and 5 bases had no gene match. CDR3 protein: CASSIRRQGSGANVLTF. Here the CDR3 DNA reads TGTGCCAGTAGTATAAGGAGACAGGGTTCTGGGGCCAACGTCCTGACTTTC.

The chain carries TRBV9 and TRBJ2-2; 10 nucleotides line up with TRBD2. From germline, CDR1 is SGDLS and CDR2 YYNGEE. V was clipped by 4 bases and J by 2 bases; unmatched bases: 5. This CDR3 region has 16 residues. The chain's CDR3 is CASSPRLAGNTGELFF. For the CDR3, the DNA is TGTGCCAGCAGCCCCCGACTAGCGGGTAACACCGGGGAGCTGTTTTTT.

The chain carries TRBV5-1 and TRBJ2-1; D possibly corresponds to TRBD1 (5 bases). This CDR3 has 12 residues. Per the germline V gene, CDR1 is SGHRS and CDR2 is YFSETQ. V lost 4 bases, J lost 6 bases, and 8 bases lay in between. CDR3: CASSHRLNEQFF. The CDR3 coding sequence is TGCGCCAGCAGCCACAGGCTCAATGAGCAGTTCTTC.

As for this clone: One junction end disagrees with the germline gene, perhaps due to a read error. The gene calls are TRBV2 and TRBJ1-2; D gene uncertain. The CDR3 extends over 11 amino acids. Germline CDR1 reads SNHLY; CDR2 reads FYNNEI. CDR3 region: CASRARPTPDF. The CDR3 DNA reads TGTGCCAGCAGAGCTCGACCGACTCCCGACTTC.

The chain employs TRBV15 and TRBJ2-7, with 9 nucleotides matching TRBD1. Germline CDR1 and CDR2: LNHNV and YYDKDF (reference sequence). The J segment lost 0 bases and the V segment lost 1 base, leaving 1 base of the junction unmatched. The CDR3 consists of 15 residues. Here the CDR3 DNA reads TGTGCCACCAGCAGAGGGGGACAGGGCTCCTACGAGCAGTACTTC. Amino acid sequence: CATSRGGQGSYEQYF.

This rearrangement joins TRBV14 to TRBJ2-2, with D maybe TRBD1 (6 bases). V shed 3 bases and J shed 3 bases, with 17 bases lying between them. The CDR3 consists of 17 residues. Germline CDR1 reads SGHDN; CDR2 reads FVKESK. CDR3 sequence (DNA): TGTGCCAGCAGCCACGTCAGGGGAAGGAAGGACACCGGGGAGCTGTTTTTT. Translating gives CASSHVRGRKDTGELFF.

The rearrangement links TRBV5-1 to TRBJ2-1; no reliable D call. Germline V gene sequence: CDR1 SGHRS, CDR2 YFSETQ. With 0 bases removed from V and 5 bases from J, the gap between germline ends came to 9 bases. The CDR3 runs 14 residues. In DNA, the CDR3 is TGCGCCAGCAGCTTGGCACTCACTAACAATGAGCAGTTCTTC. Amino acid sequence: CASSLALTNNEQFF.

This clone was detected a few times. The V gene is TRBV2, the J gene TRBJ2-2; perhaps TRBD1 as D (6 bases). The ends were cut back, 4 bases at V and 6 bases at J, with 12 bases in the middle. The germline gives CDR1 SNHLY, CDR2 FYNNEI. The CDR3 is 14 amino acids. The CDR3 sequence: CASSGGGLAGELFF. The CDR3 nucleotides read TGTGCCAGCAGTGGAGGGGGTTTGGCCGGGGAGCTGTTTTTT.

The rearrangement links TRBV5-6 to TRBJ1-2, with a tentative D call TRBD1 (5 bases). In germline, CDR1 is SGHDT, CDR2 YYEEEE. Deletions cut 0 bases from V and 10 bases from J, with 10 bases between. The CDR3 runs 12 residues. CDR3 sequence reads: CASSLGQPLYTF. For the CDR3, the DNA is TGTGCCAGCAGCTTGGGACAGCCCCTCTACACCTTC. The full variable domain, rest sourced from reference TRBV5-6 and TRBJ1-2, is DAGVTQSPTHLIKTRGQQVTLRCSPKSGHDTVSWYQQALGQGPQFIFQYYEEEERQRGNFPDRFSGHQFPNYSSELNVNALLLGDSALYLCASSLGQPLYTFGSGTRLTVV.

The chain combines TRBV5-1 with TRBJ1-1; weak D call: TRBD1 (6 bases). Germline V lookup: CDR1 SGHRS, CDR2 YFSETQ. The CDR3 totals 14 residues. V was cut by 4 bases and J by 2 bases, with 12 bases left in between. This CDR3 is CASSTGQRNTEAFF. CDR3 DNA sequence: TGCGCCAGCAGCACCGGACAGCGAAACACTGAAGCTTTCTTT.

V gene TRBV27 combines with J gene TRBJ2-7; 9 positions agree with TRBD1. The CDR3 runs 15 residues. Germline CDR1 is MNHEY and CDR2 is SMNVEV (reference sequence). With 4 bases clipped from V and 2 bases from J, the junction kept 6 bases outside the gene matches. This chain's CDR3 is CASSSSGTGPYEQYF. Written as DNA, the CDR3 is TGTGCCAGCAGTTCGTCCGGGACAGGGCCCTACGAGCAGTACTTC.

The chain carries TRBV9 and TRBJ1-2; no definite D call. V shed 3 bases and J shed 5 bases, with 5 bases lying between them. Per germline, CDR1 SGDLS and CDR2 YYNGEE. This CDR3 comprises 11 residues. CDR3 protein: CASSDFYGYTF. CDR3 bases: TGTGCCAGCAGCGACTTTTATGGCTACACCTTC. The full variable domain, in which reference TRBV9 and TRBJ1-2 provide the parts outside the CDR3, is DSGVTQTPKHLITATGQRVTLRCSPRSGDLSVYWYQQSLDQGLQFLIQYYNGEERAKGNILERFSAQQFPDLHSELNLSSLELGDSALYFCASSDFYGYTFGSGTRLTVV.

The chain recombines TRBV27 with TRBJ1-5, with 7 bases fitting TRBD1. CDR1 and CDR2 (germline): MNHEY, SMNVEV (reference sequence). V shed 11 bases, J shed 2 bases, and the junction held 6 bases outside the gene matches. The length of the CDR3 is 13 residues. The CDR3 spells CADKDRGNQPQHF. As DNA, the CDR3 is TGTGCCGACAAAGACAGGGGCAATCAGCCCCAGCATTTT.

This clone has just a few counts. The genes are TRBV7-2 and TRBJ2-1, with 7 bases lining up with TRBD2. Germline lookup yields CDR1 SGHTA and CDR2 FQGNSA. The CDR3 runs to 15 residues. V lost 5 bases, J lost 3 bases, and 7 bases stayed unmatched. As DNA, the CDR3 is TGTGCCAGCAGCCCATCCGGGACTAACTACAATGAGCAGTTCTTC. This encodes CASSPSGTNYNEQFF. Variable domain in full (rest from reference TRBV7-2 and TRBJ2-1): GAGVSQSPSNKVTEKGKDVELRCDPISGHTALYWYRQSLGQGLEFLIYFQGNSAPDKSGLPSDRFSAERTGGSVSTLTIQRTQQEDSAVYLCASSPSGTNYNEQFFGPGTRLTVL.

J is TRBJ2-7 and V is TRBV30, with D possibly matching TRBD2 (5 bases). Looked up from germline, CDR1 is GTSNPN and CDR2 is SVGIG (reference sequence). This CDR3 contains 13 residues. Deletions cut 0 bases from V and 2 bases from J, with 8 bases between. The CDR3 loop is CAWSVPGAYEQYF. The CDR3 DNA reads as TGTGCCTGGAGTGTACCCGGGGCCTACGAGCAGTACTTC.

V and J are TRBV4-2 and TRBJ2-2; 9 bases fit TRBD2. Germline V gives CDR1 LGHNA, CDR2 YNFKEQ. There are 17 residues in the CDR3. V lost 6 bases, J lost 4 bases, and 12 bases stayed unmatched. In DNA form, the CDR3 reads TGTGCCAGCAGACCGACTAGCGGACGGGGGGGCACCGGGGAGCTGTTTTTT. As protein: CASRPTSGRGGTGELFF.

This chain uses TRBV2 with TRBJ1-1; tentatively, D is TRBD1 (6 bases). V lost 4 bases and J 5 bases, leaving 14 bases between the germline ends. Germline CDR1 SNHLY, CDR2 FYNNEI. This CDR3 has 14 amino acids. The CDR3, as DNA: TGTGCCAGCAGTGCAGGGGTAAGGTTAACTGAAGCTTTCTTT. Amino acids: CASSAGVRLTEAFF.

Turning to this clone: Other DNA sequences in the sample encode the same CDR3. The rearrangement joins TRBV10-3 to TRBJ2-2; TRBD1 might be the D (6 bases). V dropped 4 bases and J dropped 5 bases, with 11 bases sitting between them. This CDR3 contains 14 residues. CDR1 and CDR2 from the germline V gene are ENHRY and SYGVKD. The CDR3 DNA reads TGTGCCATCAGTGTGGGGACAAATACCGGGGAGCTGTTTTTT. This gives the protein CAISVGTNTGELFF.

In DNA, the CDR3 is TGTGCCAGCAGTTCTCGTTATAGCGGGAGGGTTGACACCGGGGAGCTGTTTTTT. This encodes CASSSRYSGRVDTGELFF. The chain links TRBV27 to TRBJ2-2; TRBD2 agrees at 11 bases. Germline CDR1 is MNHEY and CDR2 is SMNVEV (reference sequence). The CDR3 runs to 18 residues. The V segment lost 4 bases and the J segment 3 bases; nucleotides outside the gene matches: 10.

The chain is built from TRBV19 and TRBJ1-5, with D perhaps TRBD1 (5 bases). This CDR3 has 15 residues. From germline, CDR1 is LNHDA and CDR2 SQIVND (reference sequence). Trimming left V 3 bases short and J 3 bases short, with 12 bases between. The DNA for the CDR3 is TGTGCCAGTAGTATCGCGGCAGGGTACAATCAGCCCCAGCATTTT. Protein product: CASSIAAGYNQPQHF.

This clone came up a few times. The DNA for the CDR3 is TGTGCCTCGGCGGGAGATAGCACAGATACGCAGTATTTT. Protein sequence: CASAGDSTDTQYF. This rearrangement joins TRBV27 to TRBJ2-3, with 7 bases fitting TRBD2. This CDR3 is 13 amino acids long. Germline values: CDR1 MNHEY, CDR2 SMNVEV (reference sequence). V shed 11 bases, J shed 0 bases, and the junction held 5 bases outside the gene matches.

This CDR3 reads CASSPSTGQGTEAFF. In nucleotides, the CDR3 is TGCGCCAGCAGCCCCTCAACAGGACAGGGCACTGAAGCTTTCTTT. The V gene is TRBV10-1, the J gene TRBJ1-1, with 8 nucleotides matching TRBD1. The CDR3 runs 15 residues. J was trimmed by 4 bases and V by 6 bases; bases with no gene match: 10. Germline V gives CDR1 WNHNN, CDR2 SYGVQD (reference sequence).